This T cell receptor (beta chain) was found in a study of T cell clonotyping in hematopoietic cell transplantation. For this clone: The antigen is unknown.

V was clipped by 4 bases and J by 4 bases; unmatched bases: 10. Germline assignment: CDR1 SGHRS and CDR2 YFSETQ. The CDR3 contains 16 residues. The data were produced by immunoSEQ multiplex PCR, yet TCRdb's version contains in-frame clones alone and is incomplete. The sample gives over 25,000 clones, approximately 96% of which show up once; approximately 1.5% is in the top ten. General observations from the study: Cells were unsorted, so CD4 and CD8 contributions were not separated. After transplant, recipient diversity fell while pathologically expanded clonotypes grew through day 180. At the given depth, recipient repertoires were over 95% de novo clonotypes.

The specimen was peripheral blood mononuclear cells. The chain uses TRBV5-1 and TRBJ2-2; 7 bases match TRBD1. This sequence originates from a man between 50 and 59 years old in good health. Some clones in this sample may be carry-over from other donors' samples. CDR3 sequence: CASSPGQGVATGELFF. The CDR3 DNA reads TGCGCCAGCAGCCCCGGGCAGGGGGTAGCCACCGGGGAGCTGTTTTTT.